These 26 T cell receptor beta chains were all obtained from the same sample, sequenced in a study of blood T cell repertoires in COVID-19. Measured with immunoSEQ multiplex PCR; TCRdb has only the in-frame clones, and not every one. The sample lists roughly 330,000 clones; about 85% were seen once. Sequenced material: PBMCs or T cells enriched from blood (not recorded which). These receptors originate from a woman aged 25 to 39 who had recovered from COVID-19.

This chain uses TRBV11-2 with TRBJ1-1; no definite D call. The V end was cut by 3 bases, the J end by 2 bases, with 10 bases between. The germline CDR1 and CDR2 sequences are SGHAT and FQNNGV. The CDR3 has 14 amino acids. DNA of the CDR3: TGTGCCAGCAGCTTGAGGGCAGCTAACACTGAAGCTTTCTTT. Translated, it gives CASSLRAANTEAFF.

The chain uses TRBV29-1 and TRBJ1-4; weak D call: TRBD1 (6 bases). The CDR3 is 17 residues long. Germline CDR1 and CDR2: SQVTM and ANQGSEA. The ends were cut back, 0 bases at V and 3 bases at J, with 17 bases in the middle. CDR3 amino acids: CSVEDRFTQGPNEKLFF. CDR3 DNA sequence: TGCAGCGTTGAAGATCGGTTCACCCAGGGGCCTAATGAAAAACTGTTTTTT.

The J gene is TRBJ2-5, the V gene TRBV2; TRBD2 matches at 13 bases. Trimming cost V 5 bases and J 5 bases; bases outside gene matches: 11. Germline assignment: CDR1 SNHLY and CDR2 FYNNEI. The CDR3 consists of 17 residues. The CDR3 DNA sequence: TGTGCCAGCAGTCGACTAGCGGGGGGTCCCGGGCGGGAGACCCAGTACTTC. Encoded protein: CASSRLAGGPGRETQYF.

The genes are TRBV30 and TRBJ1-5; TRBD1 agrees at 10 bases. The CDR3 loop spans 15 amino acids. J lost 7 bases, V lost 1 base, and 7 bases had no gene match. Germline CDR1 GTSNPN, CDR2 SVGIG (reference sequence). CDR3 sequence reads: CAWSGSTGGGQPQHF. CDR3 bases: TGTGCCTGGAGTGGATCGACAGGGGGCGGGCAGCCCCAGCATTTT.

This chain links TRBV6-5 with TRBJ1-1; the D gene is possibly TRBD1 (5 bases). This CDR3 is built from 15 residues. The V end lost 0 bases, the J end lost 0 bases, and 8 bases lay between the germline ends. Looked up from germline, CDR1 is MNHEY and CDR2 is SVGAGI. CDR3 amino acids: CASSYSGAMNTEAFF. CDR3 in DNA: TGTGCCAGCAGTTACTCAGGGGCTATGAACACTGAAGCTTTCTTT.

This rearrangement joins TRBV13 to TRBJ1-1; no reliable D call. Germline assignment: CDR1 PRHDT and CDR2 FYEKMQ (reference sequence). V was clipped by 2 bases and J by 6 bases, with 13 bases between them. CDR3 length: 14 residues. The CDR3 here is CASSLRSGRAEAFF. The CDR3 DNA is TGTGCCAGCAGCTTAAGATCGGGGAGGGCTGAAGCTTTCTTT.

The genes are TRBV5-1 and TRBJ1-2, with D possibly TRBD1 on 6 matching bases. Trimming took off 5 bases at V and 8 bases at J, with 16 bases between the two ends. The CDR3 consists of 13 residues. Germline V gene sequence: CDR1 SGHRS, CDR2 YFSETQ. DNA of the CDR3: TGCGCCAGCAGGTCGGACAGCGGCAGGGGCTACACCTTC. As protein: CASRSDSGRGYTF.

V is TRBV7-3 and J is TRBJ1-2, with 8 bases fitting TRBD1. CDR1 and CDR2 (germline): SGHTA, FQGTGA. Germline trimming cut 5 bases from V and 10 bases from J; bases unmatched to any gene: 9. The CDR3 runs to 13 residues. Here the CDR3 DNA reads TGTGCCAGCAGCGAAGGGACAGGCCGAGACTACACCTTC. Translating it yields CASSEGTGRDYTF.

CDR3 protein: CASSLGTSGLTDTQYF. CDR3 DNA sequence: TGTGCCAGCAGCCTCGGGACTAGCGGACTCACAGATACGCAGTATTTT. V gene TRBV3-1 (or the pseudogene TRBV3-2) combines with J gene TRBJ2-3; 11 bases align to TRBD2. Looked up from germline, CDR1 is LGHDT and CDR2 is YNNKEL (reference sequence). V lost 4 bases and J lost 2; bases outside the gene matches: 5. The CDR3 has 16 residues.

This sequence joins TRBV6-1 and TRBJ1-6, with D possibly TRBD1 on 6 matching bases. Germline CDR1 and CDR2: MNHNS and SASEGT. Trimming removed 3 bases at V and 9 bases at J, with 15 bases between. The CDR3 length is 15 residues. This CDR3 is CASSEPSGGGSPLHF. The CDR3 DNA reads as TGTGCCAGCAGTGAGCCGAGCGGGGGCGGTTCACCCCTCCACTTT.

CDR3 amino acids: CASSPGQVYGYTF. The CDR3 DNA is TGTGCCAGCAGTCCGGGACAGGTCTATGGCTACACCTTC. This chain connects TRBV12-3 or TRBV12-4 to TRBJ1-2; 8 bases line up with TRBD1. The CDR3 sequence is 13 residues long. J was trimmed by 4 bases and V by 5 bases; bases with no gene match: 3.

The chain recombines TRBV9 with TRBJ1-1; tentatively, D is TRBD1 (5 bases). CDR3 length equals 14 residues. Trimming cost V 1 base and J 3 bases, with 10 bases left between them. Germline V lookup: CDR1 SGDLS, CDR2 YYNGEE. The CDR3 is CASSVLGGDTEAFF. The CDR3 nucleotides read TGTGCCAGCAGCGTATTAGGAGGGGACACTGAAGCTTTCTTT.

Note on this clone: The same CDR3 arises from other DNA sequences in this sample as well. V usage is TRBV3-1 (or the pseudogene TRBV3-2) and J usage is TRBJ2-3; no definite D call. This CDR3 is 12 amino acids long. V shed 4 bases and J shed 6 bases, with 8 bases lying between them. The germline gives CDR1 LGHDT, CDR2 YNNKEL (reference sequence). As DNA, the CDR3 is TGTGCCAGCAGCCCCCGAACTGATACGCAGTATTTT. Translating gives CASSPRTDTQYF.

The chain has TRBV21-1 and TRBJ2-2; the table's D call TRBD1 went unverified against the DNA. TRBV21-1 is described as a pseudogene. This CDR3 has 16 residues. CDR3 nucleotide sequence: TGTGCCAGAAGCCCGCTCCGACAGGGATGGACCGGGGAGCTGTTTTTT. Its translation is CARSPLRQGWTGELFF.

The V and J genes are TRBV7-3 and TRBJ2-7; 9 bases align to TRBD1. This CDR3 region has 15 residues. V gave up 11 bases and J gave up 3 bases; unmatched junction bases: 14. Germline CDR1 and CDR2: SGHTA and FQGTGA. The CDR3 sequence: CADQWGQGILYEQYF. CDR3 DNA sequence: TGTGCCGATCAGTGGGGACAGGGTATCCTCTACGAGCAGTACTTC.

The J gene is TRBJ1-4, the V gene TRBV18; D is ambiguous. Germline values: CDR1 KGHSH, CDR2 LQKENI. The CDR3 extends over 14 amino acids. Between the trimmed V and J ends, which lost 2 bases and 9 bases, there was a span of 13 bases. CDR3 protein: CASSPLPDFQKLFF. CDR3 nucleotides: TGTGCCAGCTCACCATTACCGGACTTTCAAAAACTGTTTTTT.

The chain carries TRBV4-3 and TRBJ2-5; 11 bases are shared with TRBD2. The CDR3 is 15 residues long. The junction had 5 bases not matched to a gene; V was cut back by 1 base and J by 7 bases. Germline CDR1 and CDR2: LGHNA and YSLEER. The CDR3 sequence is CASSQGLAGGGTQYF. CDR3 nucleotide sequence: TGCGCCAGCAGCCAAGGTCTAGCGGGGGGAGGGACCCAGTACTTC.

This clone was picked up one time. The chain joins TRBV2 to TRBJ1-4; D perhaps matches TRBD1 (5 bases). Trimming stripped 10 bases from V and 3 bases from J, with 12 bases between. Germline V gene sequence: CDR1 SNHLY, CDR2 FYNNEI. The CDR3 consists of 13 residues. The CDR3 region is CAIETASNEKLFF. CDR3 nucleotide sequence: TGTGCCATCGAGACAGCATCTAATGAAAAACTGTTTTTT. The variable domain in full, with the rest retrieved from reference TRBV2 and TRBJ1-4, is EPEVTQTPSHQVTQMGQEVILRCVPISNHLYFYWYRQILGQKVEFLVSFYNNEISEKSEIFDDQFSVERPDGSNFTLKIRSTKLEDSAMYFCAIETASNEKLFFGSGTQLSVL.

The V call is TRBV19, the J call TRBJ1-2; D unclear. Germline CDR1 LNHDA, CDR2 SQIVND (reference sequence). V was clipped by 5 bases and J by 9 bases, with 13 bases between them. This CDR3 spans 12 amino acids. The CDR3 loop is CASSPYSGRYTF. CDR3 DNA sequence: TGTGCCAGTAGTCCATACAGCGGTCGCTACACCTTC.

The rearrangement joins TRBV24-1 to TRBJ2-2; the match to TRBD2 covers 7 bases. Germline CDR1 KGHDR, CDR2 SFDVKD. The CDR3 is 18 residues long. V was clipped by 3 bases and J by 1 base; unmatched bases: 10. In DNA form, the CDR3 reads TGTGCCACCAGTGATCGCGGGGGAGCGGGGCTGAACACCGGGGAGCTGTTTTTT. Its protein product is CATSDRGGAGLNTGELFF.

The chain recombines TRBV5-1 with TRBJ1-2; 9 nucleotides line up with TRBD1. The CDR3 covers 14 residues. V lost 4 bases, J lost 3 bases, and 4 bases stayed unmatched. Germline lookup yields CDR1 SGHRS and CDR2 YFSETQ. Written as DNA, the CDR3 is TGCGCCAGCAGCGGGGGACAGGGAGACTATGGCTACACCTTC. Residues: CASSGGQGDYGYTF.

The CDR3 DNA reads as TGCGCCAGCAGCTTGGGGGACAGAGACTATGGCTACACCTTC. It specifies CASSLGDRDYGYTF. The chain carries TRBV5-1 and TRBJ1-2; 7 positions match TRBD1. Germline-derived CDR1 and CDR2 are SGHRS and YFSETQ. V lost 0 bases to trimming and J lost 3 bases; unmatched junction nucleotides: 2. There are 14 residues in the CDR3.

V gene TRBV7-3 combines with J gene TRBJ1-1; TRBD1 matches 8 bases. V was clipped by 5 bases and J by 4 bases; unmatched bases: 6. The V gene's germline CDR1 is SGHTA and CDR2 FQGTGA. CDR3 length: 14 residues. The chain's CDR3 is CASSDQGASTEAFF. The CDR3 DNA is TGTGCCAGCAGCGACCAGGGGGCATCCACTGAAGCTTTCTTT.

This sequence joins TRBV5-1 and TRBJ2-1; 14 bases fit TRBD2. Germline V gives CDR1 SGHRS, CDR2 YFSETQ. With V trimmed by 4 bases and J by 6 bases, 9 bases remained unmatched. This CDR3 is 17 amino acids long. CDR3 protein: CASSPSLTSGGANEQFF. CDR3 coding DNA: TGCGCCAGCAGCCCTTCGCTGACTAGCGGGGGGGCCAATGAGCAGTTCTTC.

This clone has a handful of counts. The rearrangement links TRBV6-6 to TRBJ1-2; 10 nucleotides match TRBD1. Looked up from germline, CDR1 is MNHNY and CDR2 is SVGAGI (reference sequence). With V trimmed by 7 bases and J by 4 bases, 6 bases remained unmatched. This CDR3 spans 14 amino acids. DNA for the CDR3: TGTGCCAGCAACGGACAGGGGGAGTTCTATGGCTACACCTTC. Its protein is CASNGQGEFYGYTF.

This sequence joins TRBV5-1 and TRBJ1-6, with 8 bases matching TRBD1. The germline CDR1 and CDR2 sequences are SGHRS and YFSETQ. V lost 3 bases and J lost 10; bases outside the gene matches: 6. The CDR3 length is 14 residues. The CDR3 reads CASSSTGERSPLHF. CDR3 bases: TGCGCCAGCAGCTCGACAGGGGAGAGGTCACCCCTCCACTTT.